A selection of T cell receptor beta chains follows, all from one sample in a study of T cells after yellow fever vaccination. One entry per CDR3 protein results from TCRdb running MiXCR on the 5' RACE reads. Of about 300,000 distinct CDR3 sequences in the sample, around 8.6% were seen once. The specimen was CD4+ T cells sorted from PBMCs, collected 5 days after the yellow fever booster vaccination. These receptors originate from a man in his late teens or twenties who received the YFV17D yellow fever vaccine. Both conserved end residues are part of each CDR3. A D gene is named only where the DNA matches it firmly. Only some rows state a clone size, as once, few, many or a class for expanded clones.

NA	TRBJ1-2	few	TRBV5-1	CASRGTFYGYTF	TGCGCCAGCAGAGGAACCTTCTATGGCTACACCTTC
TRBD2	TRBJ2-3	few	TRBV27	CASRQTSGVWDTQYF	TGTGCCAGCAGACAGACTAGCGGGGTTTGGGATACGCAGTATTTT
TRBD2	TRBJ2-3	many	TRBV7-9	CASSLLAGLTDTQYF	TGTGCCAGCAGCTTACTAGCGGGGCTAACAGATACGCAGTATTTT
NA	TRBJ2-3	many	TRBV12-3/TRBV12-4	CASSQSDPRGTQYF	TGTGCCAGCAGCCAGAGCGACCCACGGGGTACGCAGTATTTT
NA	TRBJ1-2	few	TRBV5-1	CASSLEDPTYGYTF	TGCGCCAGCAGTCTGGAGGATCCGACCTATGGCTACACCTTC
NA	TRBJ2-2	NA	TRBV7-2	CASSLGLGLNTGELFF	TGTGCCAGCAGCTTAGGGTTGGGGTTGAACACCGGGGAGCTGTTTTTT
NA	TRBJ2-5	NA	TRBV11-1	CASSLGGGEEETQYF	TGTGCCAGCAGCTTAGGAGGGGGTGAAGAAGAGACCCAGTACTTC
NA	TRBJ1-4	NA	TRBV5-1	CASSLGADSGKLFF	TGCGCCAGCAGCTTGGGGGCGGACTCCGGAAAACTGTTTTTT
NA	TRBJ2-1	many	TRBV20-1	CSASSTAMISYNEQFF	TGCAGTGCTAGCTCGACAGCTATGATCTCCTACAATGAGCAGTTCTTC
NA	TRBJ1-3	few	TRBV7-8	CASSPTRLTPANTIYF	TGTGCCAGCAGCCCGACCCGACTTACACCAGCAAACACCATATATTTT
NA	TRBJ1-1	few	TRBV7-3	CASSFGGGWDTEAFF	TGTGCCAGCAGCTTCGGGGGGGGATGGGACACTGAAGCTTTCTTT
NA	TRBJ2-7	NA	TRBV30	CAWSSHFYEQYF	TGTGCCTGGAGTTCGCATTTCTACGAGCAGTACTTC
NA	TRBJ2-5	many	TRBV20-1	CSPGRQQETQYF	TGCAGTCCCGGCCGCCAACAAGAGACCCAGTACTTC
NA	TRBJ1-5	NA	TRBV12-3/TRBV12-4	CASNRQGNQPQHF	TGTGCCAGCAACCGACAGGGCAATCAGCCCCAGCATTTT
NA	TRBJ1-3	few	TRBV15	CATSRDGGPGNTIYF	TGTGCCACCAGCAGAGACGGGGGCCCTGGAAACACCATATATTTT
NA	TRBJ2-1	few	TRBV23-1	CASSGQSTYNEQFF	TGCGCCAGCAGTGGACAATCTACCTACAATGAGCAGTTCTTC
NA	TRBJ2-5	NA	TRBV20-1	CSATDGGPVETQYF	TGCAGTGCTACCGACGGAGGGCCGGTAGAGACCCAGTACTTC
TRBD1	TRBJ1-5	few	TRBV10-3	CAIRDRENQPQHF	TGTGCCATTAGAGACAGGGAAAATCAGCCCCAGCATTTT
TRBD2	TRBJ2-3	many	TRBV12-3/TRBV12-4	CASSRLAGGSSTDTQYF	TGTGCCAGCAGTCGACTAGCGGGGGGGAGTAGCACAGATACGCAGTATTTT
TRBD1	TRBJ1-1	many	TRBV4-3	CASSPLGGQGLNTEAFF	TGCGCCAGCAGTCCCTTGGGGGGACAGGGGCTGAACACTGAAGCTTTCTTT
NA	TRBJ1-2	many	TRBV3-1	CASSQESGYTF	TGTGCCAGCAGCCAAGAAAGTGGCTACACCTTC
NA	TRBJ1-4	many	TRBV7-2	CASSLSWINEKLFF	TGTGCCAGCAGCTTATCGTGGATTAATGAAAAACTGTTTTTT
TRBD2	TRBJ2-5	few	TRBV2	CASSDGTSGGLSETQYF	TGTGCCAGCAGTGACGGGACTAGCGGAGGTCTTAGCGAGACCCAGTACTTC
NA	TRBJ2-4	NA	TRBV7-2	CASSLKPGDKYF	TGTGCCAGCAGCTTAAAGCCCGGGGACAAGTACTTC
TRBD1	TRBJ2-2	NA	TRBV5-1	CASGTGDLAGELFF	TGCGCCAGCGGGACAGGGGATTTGGCCGGGGAGCTGTTTTTT
NA	TRBJ1-1	many	TRBV7-9	CASSLAIGTEAFF	TGTGCCAGCAGCTTAGCAATTGGAACTGAAGCTTTCTTT